One and the same sample provided the 31 T cell receptor beta chains below, sequenced in a study of control samples from healthy donors and cancer patients. The repertoire was sequenced with immunoSEQ multiplex PCR; TCRdb's copy has only in-frame clones and lacks some. The sample has 200,000 or so clones, over 80% seen once. Sequenced: blood. Receptors were obtained from a man younger than 40 in good health.

The chain links TRBV7-8 to TRBJ1-4, with TRBD1 as a possible D gene (6 bases). Germline V gene sequence: CDR1 SGHVS, CDR2 FQNEAQ. The CDR3 has 16 amino acids. V was pared by 5 bases and J by 2 bases, with 15 bases between. Here the CDR3 reads CASSLQGLGTNEKLFF. CDR3 nucleotides: TGTGCCAGCAGCCTGCAGGGGTTGGGGACTAATGAAAAACTGTTTTTT.

The rearrangement joins TRBV5-8 to TRBJ1-5, with 8 bases aligning to TRBD1. The ends lost 1 base at V and 11 bases at J; junction bases unmatched: 11. Per the germline V gene, CDR1 is SGHTS and CDR2 is YDEGEE. The CDR3 consists of 15 residues. The CDR3 is CASSLYGTGGGAQHF. The CDR3 DNA is TGTGCCAGCAGCTTGTATGGGACAGGCGGAGGAGCCCAGCATTTT. Variable domain in full (rest from reference TRBV5-8 and TRBJ1-5): EAGVTQSPTHLIKTRGQQATLRCSPISGHTSVYWYQQALGLGLQFLLWYDEGEERNRGNFPPRFSGRQFPNYSSELNVNALELEDSALYLCASSLYGTGGGAQHFGDGTRLSIL.

V gene TRBV12-3 or TRBV12-4 combines with J gene TRBJ1-2; the D is unclear. The CDR3 extends over 11 amino acids. With 3 bases removed from V and 8 bases from J, the gap between germline ends came to 7 bases. CDR3 bases: TGTGCCAGCAGTTTCTCTTCGGGCTACACCTTC. It translates to CASSFSSGYTF.

J is TRBJ2-3 and V is TRBV30; 10 nucleotides align to TRBD2. The CDR3 spans 14 residues. Germline V lookup: CDR1 GTSNPN, CDR2 SVGIG (reference sequence). V shed 4 bases and J 2 bases; nucleotides not matched to a gene: 3. CDR3 region: CAWTSGGFTDTQYF. The CDR3 DNA follows: TGTGCCTGGACTAGCGGGGGATTCACAGATACGCAGTATTTT.

The chain is built from TRBV5-1 and TRBJ2-3; D might be TRBD1 or TRBD2, each matching 6 bases. The germline gives CDR1 SGHRS, CDR2 YFSETQ. CDR3 size: 17 residues. Deletions cut 0 bases from V and 1 base from J, with 15 bases between. The CDR3 region has the DNA TGCGCCAGCAGCTTGGCTGGGGGGCGTCGGGGCACAGATACGCAGTATTTT. Amino acids: CASSLAGGRRGTDTQYF.

The J gene is TRBJ1-1, the V gene TRBV14; TRBD1 aligns across 10 bases. Germline V gene data show CDR1 as SGHDN and CDR2 as FVKESK. The CDR3 is 14 residues long. Germline trimming cut 4 bases from V and 5 bases from J; bases unmatched to any gene: 4. The CDR3 here is CASSLDRGRTEAFF. The CDR3 nucleotides read TGTGCCAGCAGCCTAGACAGGGGGCGAACTGAAGCTTTCTTT.

The chain employs TRBV4-1 and TRBJ2-2; 9 nucleotides match TRBD1. The germline V gene has CDR1 MGHRA and CDR2 YSYEKL. With 2 bases clipped from V and 6 bases from J, the junction kept 4 bases outside the gene matches. The CDR3 is 15 amino acids. The CDR3 bases are TGCGCCAGCAGCCAAACAGGGGGCGTTTCCGGGGAGCTGTTTTTT. Its translation is CASSQTGGVSGELFF.

The chain combines TRBV25-1 with TRBJ1-1; D possibly corresponds to TRBD1 (5 bases). The V end was cut by 2 bases, the J end by 4 bases, with 11 bases between. CDR1 MGHDK and CDR2 SYGVNS come from the germline V gene. CDR3 length equals 14 residues. CDR3 nucleotide sequence: TGTGCCAGCAGTGAAGACAGTTTAGGCACTGAAGCTTTCTTT. Translation: CASSEDSLGTEAFF.

This clone was found a few times. This chain links TRBV18 with TRBJ1-1, with D possibly matching TRBD1 (6 bases). The CDR3 loop spans 15 amino acids. CDR1 and CDR2 (germline): KGHSH, LQKENI. Trimming cost V 3 bases and J 4 bases, with 15 bases left between them. The CDR3 bases are TGTGCCAGCTCACCGTCGGGGGGGGCCGGCACTGAAGCTTTCTTT. Protein: CASSPSGGAGTEAFF.

This chain joins TRBV12-5 and TRBJ2-2; D is unresolved. The CDR3 is made up of 15 amino acids. The germline CDR1 and CDR2 sequences are LGHNT and FRNRAP. Trimming removed 2 bases from V and 0 bases from J, with 7 bases in between. As DNA, the CDR3 is TGTGCTAGTGGTTTGTGGGTCGCGAACACCGGGGAGCTGTTTTTT. Protein product: CASGLWVANTGELFF.

This clone was observed once. This chain connects TRBV27 to TRBJ2-7; a possible D gene is TRBD2 (6 bases). Per germline, CDR1 MNHEY and CDR2 SMNVEV (reference sequence). The CDR3 runs to 13 residues. V gave up 5 bases and J gave up 1 base, with 9 bases separating them. Here the CDR3 reads CASSPGGSYEQYF. In nucleotides, the CDR3 is TGTGCCAGCAGTCCCGGGGGTTCCTACGAGCAGTACTTC.

The chain carries TRBV7-3 and TRBJ1-1, with 7 bases that match TRBD1. Germline V CDR1 and CDR2: SGHTA, FQGTGA. V shed 3 bases, J shed 6 bases, and the junction held 7 bases outside the gene matches. The CDR3 consists of 14 residues. CDR3 nucleotide sequence: TGTGCCAGCAGCTTCACAGGGGCCTCCCCTGAAGCTTTCTTT. Its protein is CASSFTGASPEAFF.

The CDR3 reads CASSTGAPNSPLHF. For the CDR3, the DNA is TGTGCCAGCAGCACAGGGGCACCTAATTCACCCCTCCACTTT. The chain combines TRBV13 with TRBJ1-6; the match to TRBD1 covers 7 bases. This CDR3 is 14 amino acids long. The V gene end was trimmed by 5 bases and the J gene end by 6 bases; junction bases not matched to a gene: 4. CDR1 and CDR2 from the germline V gene are PRHDT and FYEKMQ (reference sequence).

The chain combines TRBV27 with TRBJ1-1, with D tentatively TRBD1 (5 bases). The V gene's germline CDR1 is MNHEY and CDR2 SMNVEV (reference sequence). V lost 7 bases and J 4 bases, leaving 13 bases between the germline ends. The CDR3 runs to 13 residues. The DNA for the CDR3 is TGTGCCAGCATCCCTTCAGGGTTCACTGAAGCTTTCTTT. This sequence encodes CASIPSGFTEAFF.

The V call is TRBV24-1, the J call TRBJ1-2, with 7 bases matching TRBD1. The CDR3 contains 13 residues. V was clipped by 2 bases and J by 8 bases; unmatched bases: 4. In germline, CDR1 is KGHDR, CDR2 SFDVKD. CDR3 DNA sequence: TGTGCCACCAGTGATTACTCAGGGGGGGGCTACACCTTC. It specifies CATSDYSGGGYTF.

This clone was picked up one time. The chain is built from TRBV3-1 (or the pseudogene TRBV3-2) and TRBJ2-6; a weak D match, TRBD2 (5 bases). Germline loops: CDR1 LGHDT, CDR2 YNNKEL (reference sequence). Trimming removed 3 bases from V and 1 base from J, with 7 bases in between. The CDR3 has 15 amino acids. The CDR3 DNA reads as TGTGCCAGCAGCCATAGCGTTTCTGGGGCCAACGTCCTGACTTTC. Translating it yields CASSHSVSGANVLTF.

V usage is TRBV2 and J usage is TRBJ2-1, with TRBD1 as a possible D gene (6 bases). Between the trimmed V and J ends, which lost 5 bases and 0 bases, there was a span of 20 bases. CDR1 is SNHLY, CDR2 FYNNEI, per germline. This CDR3 is built from 18 residues. CDR3 protein: CASSLGGPTESSYNEQFF. The CDR3 DNA reads as TGTGCCAGCAGTCTAGGGGGACCGACTGAGAGCTCCTACAATGAGCAGTTCTTC.

The rearrangement joins TRBV27 to TRBJ1-1; D call uncertain. The CDR3 totals 13 residues. Looked up from germline, CDR1 is MNHEY and CDR2 is SMNVEV (reference sequence). The V and J ends lost 9 bases and 1 base respectively, with 12 bases between them. The CDR3 region is CASNTRGNTEAFF. The DNA of the CDR3 is TGTGCCAGTAACACCCGCGGGAACACTGAAGCTTTCTTT.

This sequence joins TRBV5-1 and TRBJ2-4, with 7 bases that match TRBD1. This CDR3 spans 16 amino acids. V lost 2 bases and J lost 8; bases outside the gene matches: 13. CDR1 is SGHRS, CDR2 YFSETQ, per germline. CDR3 bases: TGCGCCAGCAGCTTCGGGACAGCAAATCGTTTGGACATTCAGTACTTC. This translates into CASSFGTANRLDIQYF.

V usage is TRBV4-1 and J usage is TRBJ2-3, with D unresolved. Germline V gene data show CDR1 as MGHRA and CDR2 as YSYEKL. V shed 6 bases and J shed 5 bases, with 12 bases lying between them. This CDR3 region has 13 residues. DNA for the CDR3: TGCGCCAGCAGAAAATCTGGTCTAGATACGCAGTATTTT. The encoded protein is CASRKSGLDTQYF.

The chain joins TRBV6-6 to TRBJ1-5, with TRBD1 matching 7 bases. CDR1 and CDR2 (germline): MNHNY, SVGAGI (reference sequence). CDR3 length: 15 residues. With V trimmed by 0 bases and J by 8 bases, 7 bases remained unmatched. The CDR3 region is CASSYSGGQKEPQHF. The CDR3 region has the DNA TGTGCCAGCAGTTACTCGGGGGGACAGAAAGAGCCCCAGCATTTT.

The chain recombines TRBV12-3 or TRBV12-4 with TRBJ2-7; D uncertain. The CDR3 runs 13 residues. The V end was cut by 7 bases, the J end by 2 bases, with 12 bases between. In nucleotides, the CDR3 is TGTGCCAGCAATTACGGACCGGCCTACGAGCAGTACTTC. This codes for CASNYGPAYEQYF.

This chain links TRBV7-6 with TRBJ2-3; 9 nucleotides match TRBD2. Looked up from germline, CDR1 is SGHVS and CDR2 is FNYEAQ. V lost 1 base and J lost 3; bases outside the gene matches: 14. There are 19 residues in the CDR3. The CDR3 bases are TGTGCCAGCAGCTTAGTAGCGGGGGTCCGGGCGGGAAAGACAGATACGCAGTATTTT. Its protein product is CASSLVAGVRAGKTDTQYF.

The V gene is TRBV5-1, the J gene TRBJ1-1, with D maybe TRBD1 (5 bases). The CDR3 contains 15 residues. V was pared by 1 base and J by 4 bases, with 14 bases between. In germline, CDR1 is SGHRS, CDR2 YFSETQ. This chain's CDR3 is CASSLWDEGFTEAFF. The DNA for the CDR3 is TGCGCCAGCAGCTTGTGGGACGAGGGGTTCACTGAAGCTTTCTTT. Full variable domain (missing parts from reference TRBV5-1 and TRBJ1-1): KAGVTQTPRYLIKTRGQQVTLSCSPISGHRSVSWYQQTPGQGLQFLFEYFSETQRNKGNFPGRFSGRQFSNSRSEMNVSTLELGDSALYLCASSLWDEGFTEAFFGQGTRLTVV.

The chain is built from TRBV12-3 or TRBV12-4 and TRBJ1-1; D not certain. V shed 3 bases and J shed 1 base, with 6 bases lying between them. This CDR3 has 13 amino acids. The CDR3 DNA sequence: TGTGCCAGCAGTTTTCGAGAGAACACTGAAGCTTTCTTT. It translates to CASSFRENTEAFF.

The chain links TRBV11-2 to TRBJ1-2, with D tentatively TRBD1 (6 bases). The ends were cut back, 5 bases at V and 7 bases at J, with 26 bases in the middle. The germline CDR1 and CDR2 sequences are SGHAT and FQNNGV. The CDR3 loop spans 17 amino acids. CDR3 loop: CASSPISGGRRKSGYTF. The CDR3 DNA reads as TGTGCCAGCAGCCCAATCTCGGGGGGGCGGAGGAAGAGTGGCTACACCTTC.

The chain has TRBV4-2 and TRBJ2-1, with TRBD2 matching 9 bases. V was pared by 7 bases and J by 8 bases, with 18 bases of the junction left unmatched. Per germline, CDR1 LGHNA and CDR2 YNFKEQ. CDR3 length equals 17 residues. This chain's CDR3 is CASTGGGASAIGDEQFF. The CDR3 DNA sequence: TGTGCCAGCACGGGCGGGGGGGCCTCAGCAATCGGCGATGAGCAGTTCTTC.

The chain employs TRBV27 and TRBJ1-2, with D uncertain. Trimming stripped 3 bases from V and 0 bases from J, with 11 bases between. The CDR3 runs 15 residues. The germline gives CDR1 MNHEY, CDR2 SMNVEV (reference sequence). The CDR3 sequence: CASSFSAGPNYGYTF. The CDR3 DNA sequence: TGTGCCAGCAGTTTCTCGGCAGGACCTAACTATGGCTACACCTTC.

The chain uses TRBV11-3 and TRBJ2-3, with D unresolved. The CDR3 consists of 13 residues. V was cut by 1 base and J by 4 bases, with 6 bases left in between. CDR1 is SGHNT and CDR2 is YENEEA in the germline V gene. CDR3 bases: TGTGCCAGCAGCTTAGCGAGAGCAGATACGCAGTATTTT. The encoded protein is CASSLARADTQYF. Complete variable domain (other parts from reference TRBV11-3 and TRBJ2-3): EAGVVQSPRYKIIEKKQPVAFWCNPISGHNTLYWYLQNLGQGPELLIRYENEEAVDDSQLPKDRFSAERLKGVDSTLKIQPAELGDSAVYLCASSLARADTQYFGPGTRLTVL.

With regard to this clone: A junction end diverges from the germline sequence, so it may reflect a read error. The V and J genes are TRBV6-5 and TRBJ2-7, with D possibly TRBD1 on 5 matching bases. Germline CDR1 MNHEY, CDR2 SVGAGI. This CDR3 has 15 amino acids. As DNA, the CDR3 is TGTGTCAGCAGTTACGGTCCAAGGGGCGTCTACGAGCAGTACTTC. Protein sequence: CVSSYGPRGVYEQYF.

The chain is built from TRBV5-8 and TRBJ2-3, with 8 nucleotides matching TRBD2. The CDR3 contains 17 residues. Germline CDR1 SGHTS, CDR2 YDEGEE. The junction had 8 bases not matched to a gene; V was cut back by 0 bases and J by 2 bases. The CDR3 bases are TGTGCCAGCAGCTTGGGATCGTCACTAGCGGACACAGATACGCAGTATTTT. Translation: CASSLGSSLADTDTQYF.